This TCR beta chain is drawn from a study of blood T cell repertoires in COVID-19. The wider study: Specimens from acute and convalescent COVID-19 originated in the United States, Italy and Spain. PBMCs, B-cell-depleted T cells, or T cells provided the cDNA or gDNA that made up the material.

V was shortened by 6 bases and J by 4 bases, with 7 bases between the two germline ends. There are 12 residues in the CDR3. CDR1 is MDHEN, CDR2 SYDVKM, per germline. How the authors handled the data: The authors estimated nucleated cell counts from reference gene primer amplification. The data were produced by immunoSEQ multiplex PCR, yet TCRdb's version contains in-frame clones alone and is incomplete. V, J and clone size reflect that table, while D and trimming were determined from the DNA. The data show hundreds of thousands of clones, around nine tenths seen once. This chain uses TRBV28 with TRBJ2-1, with a weak D call TRBD1 (6 bases). The sample consisted of peripheral blood. This receptor was taken from a woman aged 18 to 35 who had recovered from COVID-19. CDR3 DNA: TGTGCCAGCAGGCAGGGGTACAATGAGCAGTTCTTC. Its translation is CASRQGYNEQFF.